The text below deals with one T cell receptor beta chain. Methods used by the authors: Counts of nucleated cells, estimated from reference gene primer amplification, were obtained. Generated by immunoSEQ multiplex PCR, the TCRdb table keeps only in-frame clones and is missing some. V and J calls and clone size are given by that table; D and trimming were obtained from the DNA. Of 95,000 to 150,000 clones in the sample, 75% to 90% were seen once. The sample belongs to a study of blood T cell repertoires in COVID-19. The wider study: Sites in the United States, Italy and Spain provided acute and convalescent COVID-19 samples. The cDNA or gDNA used as material had been derived from T cells, B-cell-depleted T cells, or PBMCs.

This receptor was obtained from a man between 40 and 49 years old with acute or convalescent COVID-19. Sequenced material: peripheral blood.

CDR3 residues: CASSLHPSTEAFF. CDR3 in DNA: TGTGCCAGCAGCTTACACCCCAGCACTGAAGCTTTCTTT. J is TRBJ1-1 and V is TRBV7-2; no definite D call. V lost 2 bases and J 4 bases, leaving 8 bases between the germline ends. CDR1 SGHTA and CDR2 FQGNSA come from the germline V gene. The CDR3 runs to 13 residues.